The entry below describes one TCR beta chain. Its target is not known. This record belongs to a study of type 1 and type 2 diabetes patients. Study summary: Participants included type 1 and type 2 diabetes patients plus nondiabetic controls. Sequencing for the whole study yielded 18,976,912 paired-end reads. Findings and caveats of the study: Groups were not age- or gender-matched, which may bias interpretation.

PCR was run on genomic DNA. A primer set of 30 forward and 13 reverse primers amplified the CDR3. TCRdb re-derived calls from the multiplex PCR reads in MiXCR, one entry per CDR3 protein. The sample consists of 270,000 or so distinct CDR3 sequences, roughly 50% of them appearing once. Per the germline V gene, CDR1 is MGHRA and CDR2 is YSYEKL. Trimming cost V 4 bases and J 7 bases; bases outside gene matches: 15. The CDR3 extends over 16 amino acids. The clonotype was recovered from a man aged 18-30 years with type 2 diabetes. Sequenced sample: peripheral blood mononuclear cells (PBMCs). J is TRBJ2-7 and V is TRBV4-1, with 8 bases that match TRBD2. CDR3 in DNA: TGCGCCAGCAGCCCCGGGACTAGAACGGCCTTGTGGGAGCAGTACTTC. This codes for CASSPGTRTALWEQYF.